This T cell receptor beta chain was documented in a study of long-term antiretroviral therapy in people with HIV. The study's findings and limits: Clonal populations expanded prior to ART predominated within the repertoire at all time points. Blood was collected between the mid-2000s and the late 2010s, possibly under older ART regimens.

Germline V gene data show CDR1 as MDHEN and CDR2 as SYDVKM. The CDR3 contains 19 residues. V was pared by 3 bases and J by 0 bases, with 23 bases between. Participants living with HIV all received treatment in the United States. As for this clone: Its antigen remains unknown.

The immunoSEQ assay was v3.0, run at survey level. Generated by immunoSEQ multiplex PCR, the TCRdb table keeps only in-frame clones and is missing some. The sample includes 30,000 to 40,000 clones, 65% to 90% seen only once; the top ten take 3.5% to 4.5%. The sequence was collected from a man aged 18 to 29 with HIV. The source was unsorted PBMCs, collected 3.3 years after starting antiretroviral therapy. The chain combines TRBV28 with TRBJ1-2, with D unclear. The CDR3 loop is CASSFPRADRPLANYGYTF. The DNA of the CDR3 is TGTGCCAGCAGTTTCCCGAGGGCAGATCGTCCCTTAGCTAACTATGGCTACACCTTC.